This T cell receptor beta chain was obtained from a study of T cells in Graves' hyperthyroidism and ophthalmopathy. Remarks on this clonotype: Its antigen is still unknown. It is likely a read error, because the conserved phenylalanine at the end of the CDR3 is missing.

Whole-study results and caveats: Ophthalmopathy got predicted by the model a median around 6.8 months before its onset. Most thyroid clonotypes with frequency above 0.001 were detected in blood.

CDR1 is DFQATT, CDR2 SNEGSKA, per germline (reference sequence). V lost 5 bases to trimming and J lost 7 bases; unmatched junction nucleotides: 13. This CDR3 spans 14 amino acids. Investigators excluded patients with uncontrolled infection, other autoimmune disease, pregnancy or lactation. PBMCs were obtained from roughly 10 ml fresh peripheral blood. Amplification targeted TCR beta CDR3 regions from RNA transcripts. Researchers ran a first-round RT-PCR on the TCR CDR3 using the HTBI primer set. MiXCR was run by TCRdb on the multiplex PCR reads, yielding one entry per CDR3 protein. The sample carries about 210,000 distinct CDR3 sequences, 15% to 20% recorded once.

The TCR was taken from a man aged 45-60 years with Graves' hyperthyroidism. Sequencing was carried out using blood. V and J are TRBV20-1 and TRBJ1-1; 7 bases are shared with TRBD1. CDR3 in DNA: TGCAGTGCTCGGGCCGATACAGGGGCGGATGAAGCTTTCCTT. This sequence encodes CSARADTGADEAFL.